This T cell receptor (beta chain) stems from a study of Ad26.COV2.S vaccination and SARS-CoV-2 variants. The wider study: Donor was in the COV1001 Ad26.COV2.S trial arm. Into the muscle, Ad26.COV2.S was dosed once or twice, 56 days apart. Overall study findings and caveats: Total T cell responses were possibly underestimated by TCR breadth and depth analyses.

The protocol was immunoSEQ multiplex PCR, while the TCRdb copy is restricted to in-frame clones and leaves out a portion. The table records more than 250,000 clones, around 87% of them present only once. Regarding treatment: around 19 received Ad26.COV2.S at low or high dose, single or two shots; 5 received placebo; per-sample allocation not given. Following the first vaccine or placebo injection, samples were taken on day 63. Points on this clone: Its antigen is as yet unknown.

V lost 1 base to trimming and J lost 5 bases; unmatched junction nucleotides: 4. The CDR3 has 16 amino acids. From germline, CDR1 is SGHNT and CDR2 YYREEE (reference sequence). The receptor's source is a person aged 18 to 65 who received the Ad26.COV2.S COVID-19 vaccine or a placebo. Specimen: peripheral blood, collected in a trial of Ad26.COV2.S vaccine versus placebo. V is TRBV5-4 and J is TRBJ2-2; 11 nucleotides line up with TRBD2. CDR3 amino acids: CASSLRASGRTGELFF. CDR3 DNA: TGTGCCAGCAGCTTGAGGGCTAGCGGGAGGACCGGGGAGCTGTTTTTT.